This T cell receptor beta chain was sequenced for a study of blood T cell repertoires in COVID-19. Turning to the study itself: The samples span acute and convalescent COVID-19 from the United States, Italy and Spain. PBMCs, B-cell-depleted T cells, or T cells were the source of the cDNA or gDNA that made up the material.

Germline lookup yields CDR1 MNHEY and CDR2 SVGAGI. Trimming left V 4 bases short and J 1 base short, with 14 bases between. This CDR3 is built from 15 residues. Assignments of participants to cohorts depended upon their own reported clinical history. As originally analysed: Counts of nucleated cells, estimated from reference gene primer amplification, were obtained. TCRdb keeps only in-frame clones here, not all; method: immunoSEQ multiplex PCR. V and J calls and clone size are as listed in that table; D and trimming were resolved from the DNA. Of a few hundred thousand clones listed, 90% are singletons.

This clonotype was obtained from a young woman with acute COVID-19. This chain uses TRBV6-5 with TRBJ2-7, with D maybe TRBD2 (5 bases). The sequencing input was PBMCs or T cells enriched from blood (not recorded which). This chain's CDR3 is CASSSGLGSSYEQYF. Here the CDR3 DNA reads TGTGCCAGCAGTTCCGGACTGGGGTCTTCCTACGAGCAGTACTTC.